Shown below are 3 T cell receptor beta chains from a single sample sequenced in a study of cytotoxic CD8 clonotypes in ibrutinib-treated CLL. Produced via immunoSEQ multiplex PCR; TCRdb's table is partial and in-frame only. The table has 30,000 to 50,000 clones, 65% to 70% seen once; the top ten hold approximately 7.7%. The sequencing used PBMCs, collected at disease progression, from a patient treated with ibrutinib. These receptors all stem from a human donor with chronic lymphocytic leukemia.

The chain joins TRBV9 to TRBJ2-4, with D possibly matching TRBD2 (6 bases). V dropped 0 bases and J dropped 1 base, with 8 bases sitting between them. The CDR3 extends over 15 amino acids. Germline loops: CDR1 SGDLS, CDR2 YYNGEE. CDR3 loop: CASSVGRGAKNIQYF. CDR3 DNA sequence: TGTGCCAGCAGCGTAGGGAGGGGTGCCAAAAACATTCAGTACTTC. Complete variable domain (other parts from reference TRBV9 and TRBJ2-4): DSGVTQTPKHLITATGQRVTLRCSPRSGDLSVYWYQQSLDQGLQFLIQYYNGEERAKGNILERFSAQQFPDLHSELNLSSLELGDSALYFCASSVGRGAKNIQYFGAGTRLSVL.

The V and J genes are TRBV23-1 and TRBJ2-3; 8 bases match TRBD2. TRBV23-1 is flagged as an ORF with uncertain function. V lost 3 bases to trimming and J lost 1 base; unmatched junction nucleotides: 15. This CDR3 has 19 amino acids. The CDR3: CASSHPTSGGERGTDTQYF. The CDR3 nucleotides read TGCGCCAGCAGTCACCCAACTAGCGGAGGGGAGCGGGGCACAGATACGCAGTATTTT.

The gene calls are TRBV27 and TRBJ2-1; D gene uncertain. This CDR3 has 13 amino acids. Germline assignment: CDR1 MNHEY and CDR2 SMNVEV (reference sequence). V lost 4 bases and J lost 5, with 9 bases in between. The CDR3 coding sequence is TGTGCCAGCAGTTATCGGAGAAACAATGAGCAGTTCTTC. Amino acid sequence: CASSYRRNNEQFF.